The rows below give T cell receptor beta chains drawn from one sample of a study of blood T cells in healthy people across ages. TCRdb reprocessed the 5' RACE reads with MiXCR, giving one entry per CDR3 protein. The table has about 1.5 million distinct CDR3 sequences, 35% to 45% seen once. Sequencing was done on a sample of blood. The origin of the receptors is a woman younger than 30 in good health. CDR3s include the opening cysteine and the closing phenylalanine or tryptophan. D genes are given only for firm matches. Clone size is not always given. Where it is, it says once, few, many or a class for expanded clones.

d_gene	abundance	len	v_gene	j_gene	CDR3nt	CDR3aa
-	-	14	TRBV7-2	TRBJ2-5	TGTGCCAGCAGCTTAGGGCACGCGTACAATGAGCAGTACTTC	CASSLGHAYNEQYF
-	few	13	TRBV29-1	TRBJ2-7	TGCAGCGTTGAAGCGGGAAAGGCATACGAGCAGTACTTC	CSVEAGKAYEQYF
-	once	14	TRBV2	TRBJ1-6	TGTGCCAGCAGGTGGGGTCCTACAAATTCACCCCTCCACTTT	CASRWGPTNSPLHF
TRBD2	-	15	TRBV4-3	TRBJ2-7	TGCGCCAGCAGCCAAGGGCCTAGCGGGGGTTACGAGCAGTACTTC	CASSQGPSGGYEQYF
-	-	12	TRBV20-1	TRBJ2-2	TGCAGTGCTACGGGACTCGCCGGGGAGCTGTTTTTT	CSATGLAGELFF
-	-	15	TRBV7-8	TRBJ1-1	TGTGCCAGCAGCTCTAGAGGGGGGACGGACACGGAAGCTTTCTTT	CASSSRGGTDTEAFF
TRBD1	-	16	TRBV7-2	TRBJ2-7	TGTGCCAGCAGCTCCGCTGGACAGGGGGCACGCTACGAGCAGTACTTC	CASSSAGQGARYEQYF
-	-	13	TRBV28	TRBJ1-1	TGTGCCAGCAGTTCGCCAGGGGAGACTGAAGCTTTCTTT	CASSSPGETEAFF
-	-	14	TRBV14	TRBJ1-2	TGTGCCGGCAGCCAAGAACAGGATATCTGTGGCTACACCTTC	CAGSQEQDICGYTF
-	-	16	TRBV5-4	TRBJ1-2	TGTGCCAGCAGTCTTGACCCCTTCCGGGGGAACTATGGCTACACCTTC	CASSLDPFRGNYGYTF
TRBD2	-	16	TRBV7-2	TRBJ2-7	TGTGCCAGCAGCTTAGTGACGGGGGGTTCCTCCTACGAGCAGTACTTC	CASSLVTGGSSYEQYF
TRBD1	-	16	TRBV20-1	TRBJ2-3	TGCAGTGCTACTGGCCCCGGGACAGGGGTAACAGATACGCAGTATTTT	CSATGPGTGVTDTQYF
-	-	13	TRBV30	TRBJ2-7	TGTGCCTGGAGTGTAGAGGGGTCCTACGAGCAGTACTTC	CAWSVEGSYEQYF
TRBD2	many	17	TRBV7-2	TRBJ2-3	TGTGCCAGCAGCTTAGGGCCGGGGGGGCCTTCCACAGATACGCAGTATTTT	CASSLGPGGPSTDTQYF
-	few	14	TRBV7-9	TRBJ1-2	TGTGCCAGCAGCTTACTGTCACCTTACTATGGCTACACCTTC	CASSLLSPYYGYTF
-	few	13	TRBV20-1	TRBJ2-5	TGCAGTGCTAACGGGCACCGGGCAGAGACCCAGTACTTC	CSANGHRAETQYF
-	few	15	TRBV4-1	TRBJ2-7	TGCGCCAGCAGCCAAGAAACCCAGGGGCTCTACGAGCAGTACTTC	CASSQETQGLYEQYF
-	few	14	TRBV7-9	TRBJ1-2	TGTGCCAGCACCCCCATGGCGGGGTTCTATGGCTACACCTTC	CASTPMAGFYGYTF
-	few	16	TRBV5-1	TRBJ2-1	TGCGCCAGCAGCTTGGATCCGGGTCGGTCCTACAATGAGCAGTTCTTC	CASSLDPGRSYNEQFF
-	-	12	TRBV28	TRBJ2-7	TGTGCCAGCAGTGCCGGCAGCAGGCTGTGGTACTTC	CASSAGSRLWYF
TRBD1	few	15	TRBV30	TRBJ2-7	TGTGCCTGGAGTGTACAGGGGGCAAAAAGCTACGAGCAGTACTTC	CAWSVQGAKSYEQYF
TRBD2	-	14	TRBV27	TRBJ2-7	TGTGCCAGCAGTAAGCGGGAGGGCCGCAATGAGCAGTACTTC	CASSKREGRNEQYF
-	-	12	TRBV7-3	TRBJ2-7	TGTGCCAGCGGGGTGTCTCCTTACGAGCAGTACTTC	CASGVSPYEQYF
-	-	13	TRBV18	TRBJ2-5	TGTGCCAGCTCACGAGTAGTTCAAGAGACCCAGTACTTC	CASSRVVQETQYF
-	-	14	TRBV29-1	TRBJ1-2	TGCAGCGTCGACCTCTATGGGGCCTCCGATGGCTACACCTTC	CSVDLYGASDGYTF
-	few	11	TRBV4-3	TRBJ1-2	TGCGCCAGAGGGGAAGACTATGGCTACACCTTC	CARGEDYGYTF
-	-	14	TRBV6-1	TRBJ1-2	TGTGCCAGCAGTGTTTCCGTAACTAACTATGGCTGCACCTTC	CASSVSVTNYGCTF
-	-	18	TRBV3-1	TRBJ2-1	TGTGCCAGCAGCCAAGAAGGGGGGGTAGCGGGCTCCTACAACGAGCAGTTCTTC	CASSQEGGVAGSYNEQFF
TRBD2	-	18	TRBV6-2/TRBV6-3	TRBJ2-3	TGTGCCAGCAGTTACGGAGGACTAGCGGGAGGTCGGACAGATACGCAGTATTTT	CASSYGGLAGGRTDTQYF
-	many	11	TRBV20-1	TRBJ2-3	TGCAGTGCCGAGTCCGGGGATACGCAGTATTTT	CSAESGDTQYF
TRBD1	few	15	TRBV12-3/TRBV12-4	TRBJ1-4	TGTGCCAGCAGACCGACAGGGGGCACTAATGAAAAACTGTTTTTT	CASRPTGGTNEKLFF
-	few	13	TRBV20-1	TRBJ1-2	TGCAGTGCTAGGCTGGGGCTCGACTATGGCTACACCTTC	CSARLGLDYGYTF
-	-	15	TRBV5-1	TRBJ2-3	TGCGCCAGCAGCTCGGACATGCATGGCACAGATACGCAGTATTTT	CASSSDMHGTDTQYF
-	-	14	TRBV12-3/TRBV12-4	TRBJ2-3	TGTGCCAGCAGTCAACAGATGGGGGCAGATACGCAGTATTTT	CASSQQMGADTQYF
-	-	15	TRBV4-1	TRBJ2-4	TGCGCCAGCAGCCAAGTCGTGGGGGCTGGAAACATTCAGTACTTC	CASSQVVGAGNIQYF
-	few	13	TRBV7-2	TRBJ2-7	TGTGCCAGCAGCTTAATGTACCTACACGAGCAGTACTTC	CASSLMYLHEQYF
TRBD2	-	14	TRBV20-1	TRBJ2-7	TGCAGTGCAACGGGGGGGCCCGTCCCCTACGAGCAGTACTTC	CSATGGPVPYEQYF
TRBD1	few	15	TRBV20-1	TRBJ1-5	TGCAGTGCCCGACAGGGAGAGGGTAGCAATCAGCCCCAGCATTTT	CSARQGEGSNQPQHF
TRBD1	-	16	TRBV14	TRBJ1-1	TGTGCCAGCAGCTATTGGACAGGGGGCACGAACACTGAAGCTTTCTTT	CASSYWTGGTNTEAFF
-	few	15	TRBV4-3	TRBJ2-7	TGCGCCAGCAGGCTTGCAGGCCCAGCTTTCTACGAGCAGTACTTC	CASRLAGPAFYEQYF
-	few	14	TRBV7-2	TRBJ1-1	TGTGCCAGCAACTACAGGGCGACGAACACTGAAGCTTTCTTT	CASNYRATNTEAFF
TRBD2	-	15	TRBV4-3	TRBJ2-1	TGCGCCAGCAGCCGGGGGAGCGGGGGGTCCAATGAGCAGTTCTTC	CASSRGSGGSNEQFF
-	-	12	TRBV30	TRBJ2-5	TGTGCCTGGATGGGAGTAAAAGAGACCCAGTACTTC	CAWMGVKETQYF
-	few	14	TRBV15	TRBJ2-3	TGTGCCACCAGGACCGGAGGGATTACAGATACGCAGTATTTT	CATRTGGITDTQYF
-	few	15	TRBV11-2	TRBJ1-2	TGTGCCAGCAGCACCCGGACCCCTCGGGGGTATGGCTACACCTTC	CASSTRTPRGYGYTF
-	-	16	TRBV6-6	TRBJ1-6	TGTGCCAGCAGTTACGTTGTGAGCTCCTATAATTCACCCCTCCACTTT	CASSYVVSSYNSPLHF
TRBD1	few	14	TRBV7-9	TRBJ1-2	TGTGCCAGCAGCTCCACACAGGGGTACTATGGCTACACCTTC	CASSSTQGYYGYTF
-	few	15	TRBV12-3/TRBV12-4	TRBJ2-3	TGTGCCAGCAGTCCTAGCGTTTCCCTCACAGATACGCAGTATTTT	CASSPSVSLTDTQYF
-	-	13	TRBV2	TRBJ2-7	TGTGCCAGCAGCGGCACCTACCTCTACGAGCAGTACTTC	CASSGTYLYEQYF
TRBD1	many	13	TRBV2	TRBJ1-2	TGTGCCAGCAGTGACAGGGGGATCTATGGCTACACCTTC	CASSDRGIYGYTF
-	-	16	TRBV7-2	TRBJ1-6	TGTGCCAGCAGCCCCCAACCCCTTGGTCATAATTCACCCCTCCACTTT	CASSPQPLGHNSPLHF
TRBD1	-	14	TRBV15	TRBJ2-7	TGTGCCACCAGCAGAGGGACAGGGGGCAACGAGCAGTACTTC	CATSRGTGGNEQYF